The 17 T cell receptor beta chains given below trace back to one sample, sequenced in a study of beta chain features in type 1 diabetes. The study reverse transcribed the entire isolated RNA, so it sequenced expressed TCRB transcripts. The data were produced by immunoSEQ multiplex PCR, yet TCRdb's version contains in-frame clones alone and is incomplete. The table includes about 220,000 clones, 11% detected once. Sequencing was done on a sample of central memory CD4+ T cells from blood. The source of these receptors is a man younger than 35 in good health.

The CDR3 region is CASSVKQGMEQYF. The CDR3 DNA sequence: TGTGCCAGCAGTGTCAAGCAGGGGATGGAGCAGTACTTC. The chain carries TRBV2 and TRBJ2-7, with TRBD1 as a possible D gene (6 bases). The CDR3 loop spans 13 amino acids. Between the trimmed V and J ends, which lost 4 bases and 7 bases, there was a span of 14 bases. The germline CDR1 and CDR2 sequences are SNHLY and FYNNEI.

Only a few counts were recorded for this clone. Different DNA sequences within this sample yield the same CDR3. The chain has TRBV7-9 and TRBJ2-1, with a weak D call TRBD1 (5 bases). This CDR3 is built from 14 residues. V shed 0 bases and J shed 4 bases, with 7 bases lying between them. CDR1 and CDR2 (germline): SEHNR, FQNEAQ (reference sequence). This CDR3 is CASSLATAYNEQFF. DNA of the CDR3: TGTGCCAGCAGCTTAGCGACAGCGTACAATGAGCAGTTCTTC. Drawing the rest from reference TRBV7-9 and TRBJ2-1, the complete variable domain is DTGVSQNPRHKITKRGQNVTFRCDPISEHNRLYWYRQTLGQGPEFLTYFQNEAQLEKSRLLSDRFSAERPKGSFSTLEIQRTEQGDSAMYLCASSLATAYNEQFFGPGTRLTVL.

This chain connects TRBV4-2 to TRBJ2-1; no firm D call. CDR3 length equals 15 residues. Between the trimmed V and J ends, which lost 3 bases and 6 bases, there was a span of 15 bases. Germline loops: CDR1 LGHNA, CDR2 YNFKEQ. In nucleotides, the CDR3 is TGTGCCAGCAGCCAGGCTCTCCTTCAGGCCAATGAGCAGTTCTTC. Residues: CASSQALLQANEQFF.

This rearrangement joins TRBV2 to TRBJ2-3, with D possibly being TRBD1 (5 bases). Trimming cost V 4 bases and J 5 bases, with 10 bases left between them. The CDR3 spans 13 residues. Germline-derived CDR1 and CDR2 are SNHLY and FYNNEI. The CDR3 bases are TGTGCCAGCAGTGGGCAGGGCAGAGATACGCAGTATTTT. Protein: CASSGQGRDTQYF.

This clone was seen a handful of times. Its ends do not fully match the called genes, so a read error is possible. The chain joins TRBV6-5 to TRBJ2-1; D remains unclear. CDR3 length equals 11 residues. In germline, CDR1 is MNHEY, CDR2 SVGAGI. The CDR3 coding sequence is TGTGCCATCAGTGATGCTAATGAGCAGTTCTTC. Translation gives CAISDANEQFF.

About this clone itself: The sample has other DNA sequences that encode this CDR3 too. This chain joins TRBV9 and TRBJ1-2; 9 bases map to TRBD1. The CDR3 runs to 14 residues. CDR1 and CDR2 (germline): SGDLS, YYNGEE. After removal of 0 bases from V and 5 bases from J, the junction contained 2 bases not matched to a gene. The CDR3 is CASSVEDRGYGYTF. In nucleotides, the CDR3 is TGTGCCAGCAGCGTAGAGGACAGGGGATATGGCTACACCTTC.

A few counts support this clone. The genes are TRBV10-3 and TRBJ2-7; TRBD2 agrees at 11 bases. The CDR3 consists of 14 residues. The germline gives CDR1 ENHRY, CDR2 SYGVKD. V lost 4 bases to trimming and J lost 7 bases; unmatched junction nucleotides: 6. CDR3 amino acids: CAISVAGGTGEQYF. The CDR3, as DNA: TGTGCCATCAGTGTAGCGGGAGGGACTGGGGAGCAGTACTTC.

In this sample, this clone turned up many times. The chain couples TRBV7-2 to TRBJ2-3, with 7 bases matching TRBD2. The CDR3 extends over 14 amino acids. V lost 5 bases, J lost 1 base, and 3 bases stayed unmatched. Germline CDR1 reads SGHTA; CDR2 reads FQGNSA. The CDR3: CASSVGRGTDTQYF. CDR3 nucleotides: TGTGCCAGCAGCGTAGGGAGGGGCACAGATACGCAGTATTTT.

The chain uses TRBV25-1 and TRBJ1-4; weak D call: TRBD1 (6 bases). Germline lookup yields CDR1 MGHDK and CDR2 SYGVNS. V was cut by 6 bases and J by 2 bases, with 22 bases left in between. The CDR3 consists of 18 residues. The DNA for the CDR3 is TGTGCCAGCAGCCATACTGACTCCCCAGGGGTTACTAATGAAAAACTGTTTTTT. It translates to CASSHTDSPGVTNEKLFF.

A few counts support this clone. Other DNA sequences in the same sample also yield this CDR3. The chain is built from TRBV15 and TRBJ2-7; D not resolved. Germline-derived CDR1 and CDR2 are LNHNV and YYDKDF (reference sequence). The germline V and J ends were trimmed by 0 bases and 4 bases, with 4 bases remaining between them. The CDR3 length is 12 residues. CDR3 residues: CATSRDGYEQYF. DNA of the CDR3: TGTGCCACCAGCAGAGACGGTTACGAGCAGTACTTC.

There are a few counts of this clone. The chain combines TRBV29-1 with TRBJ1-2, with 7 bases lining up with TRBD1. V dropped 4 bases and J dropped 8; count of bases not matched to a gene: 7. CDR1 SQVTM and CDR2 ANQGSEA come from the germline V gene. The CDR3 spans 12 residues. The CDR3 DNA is TGCAGCGTTGGGACAGGAGGGGAGGGCTACACCTTC. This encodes CSVGTGGEGYTF.

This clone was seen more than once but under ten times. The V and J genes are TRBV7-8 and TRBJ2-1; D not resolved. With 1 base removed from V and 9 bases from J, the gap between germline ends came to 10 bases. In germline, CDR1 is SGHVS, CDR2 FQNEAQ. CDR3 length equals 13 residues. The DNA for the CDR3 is TGTGCCAGCAGCTTAGTTGCGGTAGGTGAGCAGTTCTTC. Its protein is CASSLVAVGEQFF.

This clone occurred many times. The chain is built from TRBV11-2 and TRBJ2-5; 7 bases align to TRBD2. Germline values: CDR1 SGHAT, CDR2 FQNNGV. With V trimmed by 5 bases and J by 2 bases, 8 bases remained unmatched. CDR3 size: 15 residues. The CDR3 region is CASSPGLVRQETQYF. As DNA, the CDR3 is TGTGCCAGCAGCCCAGGACTAGTAAGGCAAGAGACCCAGTACTTC.

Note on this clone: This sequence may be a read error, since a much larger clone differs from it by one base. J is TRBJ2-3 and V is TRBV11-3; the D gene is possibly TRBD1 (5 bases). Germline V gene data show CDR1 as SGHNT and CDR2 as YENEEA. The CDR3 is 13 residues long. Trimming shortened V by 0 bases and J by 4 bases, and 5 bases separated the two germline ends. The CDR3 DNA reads TGTGCCAGCAGCTTAGAGGGGCCAGATACGCAGTATTTT. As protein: CASSLEGPDTQYF.

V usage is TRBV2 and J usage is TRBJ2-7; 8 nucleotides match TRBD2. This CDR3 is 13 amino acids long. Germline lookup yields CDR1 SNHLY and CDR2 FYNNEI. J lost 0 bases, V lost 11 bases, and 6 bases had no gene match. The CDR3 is CAGTGGASYEQYF. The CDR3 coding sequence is TGTGCCGGAACGGGGGGGGCCTCCTACGAGCAGTACTTC. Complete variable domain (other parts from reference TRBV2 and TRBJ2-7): EPEVTQTPSHQVTQMGQEVILRCVPISNHLYFYWYRQILGQKVEFLVSFYNNEISEKSEIFDDQFSVERPDGSNFTLKIRSTKLEDSAMYFCAGTGGASYEQYFGPGTRLTVT.

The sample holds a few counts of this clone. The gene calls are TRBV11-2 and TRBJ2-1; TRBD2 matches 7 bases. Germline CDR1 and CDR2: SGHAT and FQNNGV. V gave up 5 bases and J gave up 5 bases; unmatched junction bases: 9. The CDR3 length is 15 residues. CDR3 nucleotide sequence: TGTGCCAGCAGCAAACTAGCGACAGCAAACAATGAGCAGTTCTTC. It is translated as CASSKLATANNEQFF.

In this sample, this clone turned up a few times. CDR3 amino acids: CSAELAVDTQYF. The CDR3 DNA is TGCAGCGCTGAGCTAGCTGTGGATACGCAGTATTTT. The genes are TRBV29-1 and TRBJ2-3, with D possibly being TRBD2 (5 bases). The germline V gene encodes CDR1 SQVTM and CDR2 ANQGSEA. The CDR3 totals 12 residues. V was clipped by 7 bases and J by 6 bases, with 14 bases between them.